The 22 T cell receptor beta chains below all came from one sample that was sequenced in a study of regulatory T cells in long-lasting Graves disease. Time point defined: newly diagnosed GD, antithyroid drugs for less than 3 months. Following extraction of RNA from PBMCs, that RNA was used to make the TCR library. With iRepertoire HTBI primers and Arm-PCR of CDR3 regions, TCR beta libraries were built. TCRdb fed the multiplex PCR reads into MiXCR, producing one record per CDR3 protein. The data show 500,000 or so distinct CDR3 sequences, 13% to 15% seen once. Separately, the same data were catalogued under a study of T cells in Graves' hyperthyroidism and ophthalmopathy.

The sequencing here drew on peripheral blood mononuclear cells (PBMCs), taken at new diagnosis, from a patient treated with antithyroid drugs. The receptor set was obtained from a woman aged 50 to 60 with Graves disease.

V and J are TRBV7-2 and TRBJ2-3, with 12 bases fitting TRBD2. This CDR3 comprises 18 residues. Germline CDR1 reads SGHTA; CDR2 reads FQGNSA. V gave up 1 base and J gave up 6 bases; unmatched junction bases: 11. DNA for the CDR3: TGTGCCAGCAGCTTAGAGGCTCTAGCGGGAGGGCCAAGGGATACGCAGTATTTT. Translating gives CASSLEALAGGPRDTQYF.

This clonotype was seen a handful of times. The rearrangement links TRBV6-4 to TRBJ2-5; possible D gene TRBD1, 5 bases. V was cut by 5 bases and J by 1 base, with 14 bases left in between. In germline, CDR1 is MRHNA, CDR2 SNTAGT. The CDR3 length is 15 residues. CDR3 loop: CASSYRSEFQETQYF. The CDR3 DNA reads TGTGCCAGCAGTTACAGGTCCGAGTTCCAAGAGACCCAGTACTTC.

This sequence joins TRBV7-2 and TRBJ1-5, with D possibly being TRBD1 (5 bases). In germline, CDR1 is SGHTA, CDR2 FQGNSA. The CDR3 runs 16 residues. Trimming removed 4 bases at V and 3 bases at J, with 16 bases between. The DNA for the CDR3 is TGTGCCAGCAGCTCGTCTCAGGGATTGCTCAATCAGCCCCAGCATTTT. The encoded protein is CASSSSQGLLNQPQHF.

This clonotype occurred many times. The CDR3 loop reads CASSGAVSGSPPITDTQYF. CDR3 nucleotide sequence: TGTGCCAGCAGTGGGGCGGTTAGCGGTTCGCCACCAATCACAGATACGCAGTATTTT. This chain joins TRBV6-1 and TRBJ2-3, with a possible D match to TRBD2 (6 bases). Trimming took 4 bases from V and 2 from J, leaving 25 bases between them. The CDR3 is 19 amino acids. CDR1 and CDR2 (germline): MNHNS, SASEGT.

On this clonotype: The conserved closing phenylalanine or tryptophan is absent in this CDR3, likely reflecting a read error. V is TRBV5-8 and J is TRBJ2-7, with D unclear. Germline CDR1 and CDR2: SGHTS and YDEGEE. The CDR3 runs to 14 residues. Trimming stripped 0 bases from V and 2 bases from J, with 9 bases between. CDR3 sequence: CASSLVENPYEQYY. The CDR3 region has the DNA TGTGCCAGCAGCTTGGTCGAGAACCCCTACGAGCAGTACTAC.

This clonotype was seen a handful of times. The V gene is TRBV29-1, the J gene TRBJ2-3, with 11 bases fitting TRBD2. CDR1 is SQVTM, CDR2 ANQGSEA, per germline. This CDR3 contains 15 residues. J was trimmed by 3 bases and V by 6 bases; bases with no gene match: 8. The CDR3 DNA reads TGCAGCGTCGTCCCACTAGCGGGAGTGACAGATACGCAGTATTTT. The encoded protein is CSVVPLAGVTDTQYF.

The chain carries TRBV30 and TRBJ1-6; D call uncertain. The CDR3 is 12 amino acids. Germline V gene data show CDR1 as GTSNPN and CDR2 as SVGIG (reference sequence). V lost 1 base and J 8 bases, leaving 6 bases between the germline ends. The CDR3 region is CAWSDMDSPLHF. The CDR3 nucleotides read TGTGCCTGGAGTGACATGGATTCACCCCTCCACTTT.

This clonotype was detected a few times. The rearrangement joins TRBV2 to TRBJ2-1, with D perhaps TRBD1 (5 bases). The CDR3 runs 13 residues. Germline assignment: CDR1 SNHLY and CDR2 FYNNEI. V lost 9 bases to trimming and J lost 4 bases, with 13 bases between them. In nucleotides, the CDR3 is TGTGCCAGTTCGGACACGAATTACAATGAGCAGTTCTTC. Encoded protein: CASSDTNYNEQFF.

The rearrangement joins TRBV29-1 to TRBJ2-5; perhaps D is TRBD1 or TRBD2 (5 bases each). There are 15 residues in the CDR3. Trimming left V 4 bases short and J 2 bases short, with 17 bases between. Looked up from germline, CDR1 is SQVTM and CDR2 is ANQGSEA. CDR3 sequence (DNA): TGCAGCGTTGTTAGAGGGGAGCCCCAACAAGAGACCCAGTACTTC. This sequence encodes CSVVRGEPQQETQYF. Full variable domain (remainder filled in from reference TRBV29-1 and TRBJ2-5): SAVISQKPSRDICQRGTSLTIQCQVDSQVTMMFWYRQQPGQSLTLIATANQGSEATYESGFVIDKFPISRPNLTFSTLTVSNMSPEDSSIYLCSVVRGEPQQETQYFGPGTRLLVL.

Worth noting for this clonotype: The conserved phenylalanine or tryptophan normally closing the CDR3 is absent here, so this likely arose from a read error. The chain couples TRBV5-1 to TRBJ2-5; 14 bases map to TRBD2. Germline CDR1 and CDR2: SGHRS and YFSETQ. CDR3 size: 18 residues. V lost 4 bases, J lost 5 bases, and 13 bases stayed unmatched. CDR3 amino acids: CASSQMTSGRASWETQYL. The CDR3 nucleotides read TGCGCCAGCAGCCAAATGACTAGCGGGAGGGCCTCGTGGGAGACCCAGTACCTC.

This clonotype has ten or more counts. The chain combines TRBV7-9 with TRBJ2-1; D uncertain. V lost 2 bases to trimming and J lost 8 bases, with 10 bases between them. This CDR3 is built from 13 residues. Per germline, CDR1 SEHNR and CDR2 FQNEAQ (reference sequence). CDR3 in amino acids: CASSLPSGDEQFF. As DNA, the CDR3 is TGTGCCAGCAGCTTACCCTCCGGCGATGAGCAGTTCTTC.

This clonotype occurred many times. V usage is TRBV6-1 and J usage is TRBJ2-1; 9 positions match TRBD2. The V gene end was trimmed by 1 base and the J gene end by 8 bases; junction bases not matched to a gene: 9. Germline CDR1 and CDR2: MNHNS and SASEGT. This CDR3 has 16 amino acids. The CDR3 region has the DNA TGTGCCAGCAGTGAAGGCCTAGCGGGACCTGGGGATGAGCAGTTCTTC. This encodes CASSEGLAGPGDEQFF.

The chain uses TRBV7-8 and TRBJ2-7; D is undetermined. In germline, CDR1 is SGHVS, CDR2 FQNEAQ. This CDR3 spans 11 amino acids. Deletions cut 5 bases from V and 6 bases from J, with 8 bases between. The CDR3 nucleotides read TGTGCCAGCAGCCAGGAACGCGAGCAGTACTTC. This sequence encodes CASSQEREQYF. Together with reference TRBV7-8 and TRBJ2-7, the CDR3 gives the full variable domain: GAGVSQSPRYKVAKRGQDVALRCDPISGHVSLFWYQQALGQGPEFLTYFQNEAQLDKSGLPSDRFFAERPEGSVSTLKIQRTQQEDSAVYLCASSQEREQYFGPGTRLTVT.

A note on this clonotype: This sequence is one base from a far larger clone and is likely a read error. A read error is likely, as this CDR3 ends without the conserved phenylalanine or tryptophan. The rearrangement uses TRBV28 and TRBJ1-1, with 9 positions matching TRBD1. Trimming took 6 bases from V and 2 from J; bases not matched to a gene: 4. The length of the CDR3 is 14 residues. The germline CDR1 and CDR2 sequences are MDHEN and SYDVKM. As DNA, the CDR3 is TGTGCCAGCAGCCGGGACAGGGAAAACACTGAAGCTTTCCTT. Residues: CASSRDRENTEAFL.

The J gene is TRBJ1-1, the V gene TRBV10-2; TRBD1 is a possible D gene (5 bases). CDR3 size: 15 residues. The V end was cut by 4 bases, the J end by 4 bases, with 16 bases between. From germline, CDR1 is WSHSY and CDR2 SAAADI. CDR3 amino acids: CASSGEGEGVTEAFF. Here the CDR3 DNA reads TGCGCCAGCAGTGGGGAGGGTGAAGGGGTCACTGAAGCTTTCTTT.

This clonotype was seen at least ten times. V is TRBV28 and J is TRBJ2-1; 8 bases agree with TRBD1. The CDR3 has 14 residues. The V gene's germline CDR1 is MDHEN and CDR2 SYDVKM. Trimming at V came to 5 bases and at J to 5 bases, leaving 5 bases not matched to a gene. The CDR3 sequence is CASSDRGIHNEQFF. DNA of the CDR3: TGTGCCAGCAGTGACAGGGGAATTCACAATGAGCAGTTCTTC. The full variable domain, its missing parts supplied by reference TRBV28 and TRBJ2-1, is DVKVTQSSRYLVKRTGEKVFLECVQDMDHENMFWYRQDPGLGLRLIYFSYDVKMKEKGDIPEGYSVSREKKERFSLILESASTNQTSMYLCASSDRGIHNEQFFGPGTRLTVL.

This clonotype showed up many times. The rearrangement links TRBV30 to TRBJ2-3; tentatively, D is TRBD2 (5 bases). CDR1 and CDR2 (germline): GTSNPN, SVGIG (reference sequence). CDR3 length: 13 amino acids. V lost 4 bases and J 4 bases, leaving 12 bases between the germline ends. The DNA of the CDR3 is TGTGCCTGGATTCAGCGGCCCCCAGATACGCAGTATTTT. It codes for CAWIQRPPDTQYF.

This clonotype was counted many times. CDR3 sequence reads: CAWSVRWGTVYGYTF. CDR3 DNA: TGTGCCTGGAGTGTACGGTGGGGCACAGTCTATGGCTACACCTTC. The chain joins TRBV30 to TRBJ1-2; a possible D gene is TRBD1 (5 bases). The length of the CDR3 is 15 residues. Germline CDR1 reads GTSNPN; CDR2 reads SVGIG (reference sequence). Deletions cut 0 bases from V and 4 bases from J, with 15 bases between.

This clonotype was picked up many times. CDR3 sequence reads: CASSSGSGDNEQYF. In nucleotides, the CDR3 is TGCGCCAGCAGCTCGGGGTCCGGGGACAACGAGCAGTACTTC. The chain couples TRBV5-1 to TRBJ2-7, with a possible D match to TRBD1 (6 bases). This CDR3 is 14 amino acids long. V gave up 3 bases and J gave up 5 bases, with 15 bases separating them. Germline V gives CDR1 SGHRS, CDR2 YFSETQ.

Note on this clonotype: A much larger clonotype is one base distant, so this may be a read error. The chain joins TRBV7-2 to TRBJ2-6; D ambiguous. Trimming cost V 6 bases and J 0 bases, with 3 bases left between them. Germline assignment: CDR1 SGHTA and CDR2 FQGNSA. The CDR3 is 13 residues long. DNA of the CDR3: TGTGCCAGCAGGCACTCTGGGGCCAACGTCCTGACTTTC. Translation gives CASRHSGANVLTF.

This clonotype was recorded many times. The chain has TRBV28 and TRBJ1-5; 7 positions match TRBD1. CDR3 length: 15 residues. Germline lookup yields CDR1 MDHEN and CDR2 SYDVKM. V dropped 5 bases and J dropped 7; count of bases not matched to a gene: 11. This chain's CDR3 is CASSPGRGARQPQHF. CDR3 nucleotides: TGTGCCAGCAGTCCCGGCAGGGGGGCGAGGCAGCCCCAGCATTTT. The whole variable domain, remainder taken from reference TRBV28 and TRBJ1-5, is DVKVTQSSRYLVKRTGEKVFLECVQDMDHENMFWYRQDPGLGLRLIYFSYDVKMKEKGDIPEGYSVSREKKERFSLILESASTNQTSMYLCASSPGRGARQPQHFGDGTRLSIL.

In this sample, this clonotype turned up many times. This sequence joins TRBV28 and TRBJ2-1, with 7 bases matching TRBD2. The germline CDR1 and CDR2 sequences are MDHEN and SYDVKM. This CDR3 has 16 amino acids. J was trimmed by 2 bases and V by 5 bases; bases with no gene match: 9. The CDR3 loop is CASSRGRAETYNEQFF. The CDR3 bases are TGTGCCAGCAGTCGCGGGAGAGCCGAGACCTACAATGAGCAGTTCTTC.